The clone carrying this TCR beta chain was counted only a few times. The antigen remains undetermined. The CDR3 length is 20 residues. Trimming removed 3 bases from V and 1 base from J; junction bases left unmatched: 20. Germline lookup yields CDR1 SGHRS and CDR2 YFSETQ. The data were taken from a study of response to subunit inactivated influenza vaccine. The study's findings and limits: Authors suggested each seasonal influenza vaccination recruits few new T cells.

TCRdb itself ran the RT-PCR reads through MiXCR, one entry per CDR3 protein. The sample records 500,000 to 600,000 distinct CDR3 sequences, about an eighth being singletons. Sequenced here: PBMCs from blood, sampled about 40 days after vaccination. The receptor was isolated from a man aged 45 to 65 who received an inactivated influenza vaccine. This chain joins TRBV5-1 and TRBJ2-3, with 7 nucleotides matching TRBD1. CDR3 nucleotides: TGCGCCAGCAGCTCGATGGGACAGCCGAAAGTCTGGTTCGGCACAGATACGCAGTATTTT. Protein product: CASSSMGQPKVWFGTDTQYF.